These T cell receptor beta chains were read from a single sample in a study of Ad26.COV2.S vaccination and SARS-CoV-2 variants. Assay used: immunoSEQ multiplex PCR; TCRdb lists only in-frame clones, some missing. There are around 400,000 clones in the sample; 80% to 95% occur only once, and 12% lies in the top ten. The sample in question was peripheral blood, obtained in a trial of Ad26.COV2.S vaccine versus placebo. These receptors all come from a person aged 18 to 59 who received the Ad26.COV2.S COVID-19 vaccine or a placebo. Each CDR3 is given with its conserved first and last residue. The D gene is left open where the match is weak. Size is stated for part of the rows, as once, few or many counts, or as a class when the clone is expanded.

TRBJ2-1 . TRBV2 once CASSEARSSYNEQFF TGTGCCAGCAGTGAAGCGCGGAGCTCCTACAATGAGCAGTTCTTC
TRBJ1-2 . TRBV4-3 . CASSQDLEGGYTF TGCGCCAGCAGCCAAGATCTCGAGGGTGGCTACACCTTC
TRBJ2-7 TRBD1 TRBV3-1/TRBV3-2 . CASSQATGGNEQYF TGTGCCAGCAGCCAGGCTACAGGGGGCAACGAGCAGTACTTC
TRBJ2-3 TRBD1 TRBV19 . CASRHTGTGPRTDTQYF TGTGCCAGTCGGCATACCGGGACAGGGCCCCGCACAGATACGCAGTATTTT
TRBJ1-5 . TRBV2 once CASSEVGEPDQPQHF TGTGCCAGCAGTGAGGTGGGCGAACCGGATCAGCCCCAGCATTTT
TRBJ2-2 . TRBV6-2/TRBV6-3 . CASSYSGGQRTGELFF TGTGCCAGCAGTTACTCGGGGGGGCAAAGAACCGGGGAGCTGTTTTTT
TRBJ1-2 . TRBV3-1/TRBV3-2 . CASSQDSVGGADGYTF TGTGCCAGCAGCCAAGATTCGGTCGGGGGCGCCGATGGCTACACCTTC
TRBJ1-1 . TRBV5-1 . CASSWGDGLNTEAFF TGCGCCAGCAGCTGGGGGGACGGGTTGAACACTGAAGCTTTCTTT
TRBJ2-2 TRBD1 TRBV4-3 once CASSHPGQATNTGELFF TGCGCCAGCAGCCACCCGGGACAGGCGACGAACACCGGGGAGCTGTTTTTT
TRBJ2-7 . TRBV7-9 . CASSLEGRQLSYEQYF TGTGCCAGCAGCTTAGAAGGGAGGCAGCTGTCCTACGAGCAGTACTTC
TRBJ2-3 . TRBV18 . CASSPRLEQDTQYF TGTGCCAGCTCACCTCGACTAGAACAAGATACGCAGTATTTT
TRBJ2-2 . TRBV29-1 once CSVGIGVGTGELFF TGCAGCGTTGGGATCGGGGTGGGCACCGGGGAGCTGTTTTTT
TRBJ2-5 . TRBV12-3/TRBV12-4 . CASSALRETQYF TGTGCCAGCAGTGCCCTTCGTGAGACCCAGTACTTC
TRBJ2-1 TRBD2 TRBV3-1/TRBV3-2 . CASSQDQITSGRGNEQFF TGTGCCAGCAGCCAAGACCAAATAACTAGCGGGAGGGGGAATGAGCAGTTCTTC
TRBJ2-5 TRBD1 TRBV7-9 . CASSRRPGQGQETQYF TGTGCCAGCAGCCGACGGCCGGGACAGGGACAAGAGACCCAGTACTTC
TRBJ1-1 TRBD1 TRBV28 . CASRRQGGTEAFF TGTGCCAGCAGAAGACAGGGGGGCACTGAAGCTTTCTTT
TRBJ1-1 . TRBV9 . CASSVAQGGSEAFF TGTGCCAGCAGCGTAGCTCAGGGAGGGTCTGAAGCTTTCTTT
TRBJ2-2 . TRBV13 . CASRVGGGPELFF TGTGCCAGCAGAGTAGGGGGGGGCCCGGAGCTGTTTTTT
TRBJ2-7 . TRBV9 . CASSVGTRLGEQYF TGTGCCAGCAGCGTAGGAACGCGTTTAGGAGAGCAGTACTTC
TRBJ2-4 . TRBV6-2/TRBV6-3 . CASSYGLSYQGYIQYF TGTGCCAGCAGTTACGGGCTGAGCTACCAAGGATACATTCAGTACTTC
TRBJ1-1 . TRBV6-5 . CASSYSENTEAFF TGTGCCAGCAGTTACTCGGAGAACACTGAAGCTTTCTTT
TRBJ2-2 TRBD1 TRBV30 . CAWRSRDRVVGELFF TGTGCCTGGAGGTCCCGGGACAGGGTTGTCGGGGAGCTGTTTTTT
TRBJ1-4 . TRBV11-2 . CASSPSGLREKLFF TGTGCCAGCAGCCCCAGCGGGTTACGGGAAAAACTGTTTTTT
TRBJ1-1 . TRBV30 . CAWSPLGLNTEAFF TGTGCCTGGAGTCCCCTCGGGCTGAACACTGAAGCTTTCTTT
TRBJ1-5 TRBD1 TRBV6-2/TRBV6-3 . CASSYGTGGNQPQHF TGTGCCAGCAGTTACGGAACAGGGGGCAATCAGCCCCAGCATTTT
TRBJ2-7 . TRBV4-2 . CASSPRQGGYEQYF TGTGCCAGCAGCCCGCGACAAGGGGGCTACGAGCAGTACTTC
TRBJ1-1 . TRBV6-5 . CASIRGDRVIFEAFF TGTGCCAGCATTAGAGGGGACCGTGTTATCTTCGAAGCTTTCTTT
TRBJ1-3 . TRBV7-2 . CASSLFSSDTIYF TGTGCCAGCAGCTTATTTTCTAGTGACACCATATATTTT
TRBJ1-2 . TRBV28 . CASSSGTPSYGYTF TGTGCCAGCAGCTCCGGGACACCTTCCTATGGCTACACCTTC
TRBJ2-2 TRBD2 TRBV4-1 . CASSQGVAGDTGELFF TGCGCCAGCAGCCAAGGCGTAGCGGGGGACACCGGGGAGCTGTTTTTT
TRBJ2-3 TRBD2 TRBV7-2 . CASSLGGSGKDTQYF TGTGCCAGCAGCTTAGGCGGTAGCGGGAAAGATACGCAGTATTTT
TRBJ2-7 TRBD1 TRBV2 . CASSEQGAVDEQYF TGTGCCAGCAGCGAACAGGGGGCTGTTGACGAGCAGTACTTC
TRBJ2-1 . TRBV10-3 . CAISGIGNNEQFF TGTGCCATCAGTGGGATCGGGAACAATGAGCAGTTCTTC